These 9 T cell receptor beta chains originate from one sample sequenced in a study of cytomegalovirus exposure and HLA in healthy donors. Generated by immunoSEQ multiplex PCR, the TCRdb table keeps only in-frame clones and is missing some. There are around 70,000 clones in the sample; 90% to 95% occur only once, and about 0.6% lies in the top ten. Sequenced material: PBMCs. These TCRs come from a woman under 30 in good health and CMV-seronegative.

In this sample, this clone turned up a few times. The V call is TRBV10-1, the J call TRBJ2-7; D ambiguous. Per the germline V gene, CDR1 is WNHNN and CDR2 is SYGVQD (reference sequence). This CDR3 region has 17 residues. V lost 2 bases, J lost 2 bases, and 19 bases lay in between. This CDR3 reads CASSEPTARDFTYEQYF. The CDR3 nucleotides are TGCGCCAGCAGTGAGCCGACTGCTAGAGATTTCACCTACGAGCAGTACTTC.

The chain uses TRBV5-5 and TRBJ2-3; TRBD1 aligns across 10 bases. Losses at the gene ends were 4 bases for V and 6 bases for J; bases not matched to a gene: 8. The CDR3 runs 15 residues. The germline CDR1 and CDR2 sequences are SGHKS and YYEKEE (reference sequence). As DNA, the CDR3 is TGTGCCAGCAGCAACCGGACAGGGGGGCGGGATACGCAGTATTTT. Amino acid sequence: CASSNRTGGRDTQYF.

The genes are TRBV28 and TRBJ1-6, with TRBD1 matching over 8 bases. From germline, CDR1 is MDHEN and CDR2 SYDVKM. The CDR3 is 17 amino acids. With V trimmed by 3 bases and J by 10 bases, 14 bases remained unmatched. CDR3: CASSFSSGTGGKSPLHF. CDR3 bases: TGTGCCAGCAGTTTTAGCTCTGGAACAGGGGGGAAATCACCCCTCCACTTT.

The chain has TRBV2 and TRBJ2-7; 11 nucleotides align to TRBD1. The CDR3 contains 14 residues. Germline V gene lookup returns CDR1 SNHLY and CDR2 FYNNEI. Losses at the gene ends were 7 bases for V and 7 bases for J; bases not matched to a gene: 9. DNA for the CDR3: TGTGCCAGCACCGATGGACAGGGGGCGAGGGAGCAGTACTTC. Amino acid sequence: CASTDGQGAREQYF.

The chain uses TRBV5-1 and TRBJ2-1; D not resolved. Trimming pared 2 bases from V and 7 bases from J, leaving 13 bases between. The CDR3 extends over 14 amino acids. Looked up from germline, CDR1 is SGHRS and CDR2 is YFSETQ. This CDR3 is CASSFGEAYNEQFF. The CDR3 DNA is TGCGCCAGCAGCTTCGGAGAAGCTTATAATGAGCAGTTCTTC.

The chain links TRBV5-6 to TRBJ1-2; D unclear. This CDR3 has 11 residues. The V end was cut by 4 bases, the J end by 8 bases, with 9 bases between. Germline CDR1 reads SGHDT; CDR2 reads YYEEEE. In DNA, the CDR3 is TGTGCCAGCAGCAGGATGGAGGGCTACACCTTC. Translation gives CASSRMEGYTF.

V is TRBV28 and J is TRBJ1-3; D is perhaps TRBD1 (5 bases). Germline values: CDR1 MDHEN, CDR2 SYDVKM. The CDR3 contains 17 residues. Trimming cost V 5 bases and J 0 bases, with 17 bases left between them. The CDR3, as DNA: TGTGCCAGCAGTCGCGGAGGGGCCCACCACTCTGGAAACACCATATATTTT. It encodes CASSRGGAHHSGNTIYF. Full variable domain (outside the CDR3, taken from reference TRBV28 and TRBJ1-3): DVKVTQSSRYLVKRTGEKVFLECVQDMDHENMFWYRQDPGLGLRLIYFSYDVKMKEKGDIPEGYSVSREKKERFSLILESASTNQTSMYLCASSRGGAHHSGNTIYFGEGSWLTVV.

The chain combines TRBV5-4 with TRBJ1-2; D is unclear. V was pared by 5 bases and J by 1 base, with 9 bases between. The CDR3 runs 13 residues. Germline V gene lookup returns CDR1 SGHNT and CDR2 YYREEE (reference sequence). Here the CDR3 DNA reads TGTGCCAGCAGTTTGACCAGTAACTATGGCTACACCTTC. Translation: CASSLTSNYGYTF.

The chain uses TRBV15 and TRBJ2-1, with D possibly matching TRBD2 (6 bases). Germline loops: CDR1 LNHNV, CDR2 YYDKDF (reference sequence). V was pared by 0 bases and J by 3 bases, with 9 bases between. This CDR3 is built from 15 residues. CDR3 sequence (DNA): TGTGCCACCAGCAGAGAGGCGGGGAGCTACAATGAGCAGTTCTTC. It translates to CATSREAGSYNEQFF.